This T cell receptor beta chain was recovered during a study of cytotoxic CD8 clonotypes in ibrutinib-treated CLL. In germline, CDR1 is MRHNA, CDR2 SNTAGT. The CDR3 extends over 15 amino acids. The V segment lost 2 bases and the J segment 3 bases; nucleotides outside the gene matches: 2. Profiling relied on immunoSEQ multiplex PCR, and the TCRdb table lists in-frame clones only, not all of them. The table lists 200,000 to 250,000 clones, about three quarters of them singletons. The sequences come from PBMCs, collected after 12 months of ibrutinib treatment. The sequence was collected from a human donor with chronic lymphocytic leukemia. The genes are TRBV6-4 and TRBJ2-3; 10 bases are a match to TRBD1. The CDR3 region is CASSDGQGETDTQYF. CDR3 coding DNA: TGTGCCAGCAGTGACGGACAGGGGGAGACAGATACGCAGTATTTT.